This T cell receptor beta chain was documented in a study of T-cell reconstitution after alpha-beta-depleted transplantation in children. This clonotype was detected a few times. The antigen remains unidentified. Unique molecular identifiers were incorporated during preparation of the TCRbeta library. TCRdb itself ran the PCR reads through MiXCR, one entry per CDR3 protein. The data contain 500,000 to 750,000 distinct CDR3 sequences, roughly 13% of them singletons. Germline lookup yields CDR1 DFQATT and CDR2 SNEGSKA (reference sequence). With 6 bases clipped from V and 16 bases from J, the junction kept 12 bases outside the gene matches. This CDR3 spans 14 amino acids. Findings and caveats of the study: Reports say that about two months after transplant, the alpha-beta T cells came out of several hundred graft clones that had expanded.

Here the sequenced sample was PBMCs, mostly from graft donor cells, taken 360 days after TCRalphabeta/CD19-depleted stem cell transplant. The receptor was derived from a male patient younger than 18 who had a stem cell transplant for acute myeloid leukemia, so the T cells may come from the graft donor. This chain joins TRBV20-1 and TRBJ2-1; 16 nucleotides line up with TRBD2. The CDR3 region is CSARTGLAGGPCFF. Written as DNA, the CDR3 is TGCAGTGCAAGGACGGGACTAGCGGGAGGGCCTTGTTTCTTC.